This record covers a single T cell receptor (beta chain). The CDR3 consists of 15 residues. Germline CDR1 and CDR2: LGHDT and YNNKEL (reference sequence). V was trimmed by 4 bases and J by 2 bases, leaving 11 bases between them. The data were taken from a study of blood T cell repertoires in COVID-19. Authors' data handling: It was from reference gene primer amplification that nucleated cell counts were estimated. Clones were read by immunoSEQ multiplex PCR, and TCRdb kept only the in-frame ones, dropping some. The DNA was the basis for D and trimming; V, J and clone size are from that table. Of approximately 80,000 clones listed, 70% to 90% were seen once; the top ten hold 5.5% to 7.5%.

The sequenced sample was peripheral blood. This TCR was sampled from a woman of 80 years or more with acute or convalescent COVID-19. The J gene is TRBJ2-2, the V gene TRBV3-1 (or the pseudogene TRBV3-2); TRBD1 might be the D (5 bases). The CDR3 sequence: CASSPRQFNTGELFF. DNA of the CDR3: TGTGCCAGCAGCCCCCGACAGTTTAACACCGGGGAGCTGTTTTTT.